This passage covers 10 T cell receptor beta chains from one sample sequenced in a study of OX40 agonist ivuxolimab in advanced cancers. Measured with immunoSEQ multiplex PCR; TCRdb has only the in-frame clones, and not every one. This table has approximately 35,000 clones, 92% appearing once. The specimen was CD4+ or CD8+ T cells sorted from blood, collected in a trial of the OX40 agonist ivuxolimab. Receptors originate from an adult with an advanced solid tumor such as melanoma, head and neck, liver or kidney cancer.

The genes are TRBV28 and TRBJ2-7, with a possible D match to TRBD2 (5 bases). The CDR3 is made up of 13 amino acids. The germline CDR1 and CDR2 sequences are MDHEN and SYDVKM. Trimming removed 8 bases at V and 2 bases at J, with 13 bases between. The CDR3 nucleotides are TGTGCCAGCGCCGACGGGATTGCCTACGAGCAGTACTTC. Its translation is CASADGIAYEQYF.

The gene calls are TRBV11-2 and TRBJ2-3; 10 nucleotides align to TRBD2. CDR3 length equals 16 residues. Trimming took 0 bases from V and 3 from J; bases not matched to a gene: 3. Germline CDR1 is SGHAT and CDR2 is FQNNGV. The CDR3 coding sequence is TGTGCCAGCAGCTTAGATCTAGCGGGAGCTACAGATACGCAGTATTTT. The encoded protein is CASSLDLAGATDTQYF.

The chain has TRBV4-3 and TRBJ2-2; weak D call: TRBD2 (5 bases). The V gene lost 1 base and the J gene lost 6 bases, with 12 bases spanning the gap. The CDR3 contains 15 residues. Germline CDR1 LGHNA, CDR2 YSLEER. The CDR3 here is CASSQATEGAGELFF. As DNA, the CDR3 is TGCGCCAGCAGCCAAGCCACCGAGGGCGCCGGGGAGCTGTTTTTT.

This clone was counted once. The CDR3 DNA follows: TGTGCCAGCAGCCAGAACAATCAGCCCCAGCATTTT. Translated: CASSQNNQPQHF. This chain connects TRBV7-9 to TRBJ1-5; D is ambiguous. CDR1 and CDR2 from the germline V gene are SEHNR and FQNEAQ (reference sequence). The length of the CDR3 is 12 residues. Trimming pared 5 bases from V and 3 bases from J, leaving 5 bases between. Looking up the rest from reference TRBV7-9 and TRBJ1-5 gives the full variable domain: DTGVSQNPRHKITKRGQNVTFRCDPISEHNRLYWYRQTLGQGPEFLTYFQNEAQLEKSRLLSDRFSAERPKGSFSTLEIQRTEQGDSAMYLCASSQNNQPQHFGDGTRLSIL.

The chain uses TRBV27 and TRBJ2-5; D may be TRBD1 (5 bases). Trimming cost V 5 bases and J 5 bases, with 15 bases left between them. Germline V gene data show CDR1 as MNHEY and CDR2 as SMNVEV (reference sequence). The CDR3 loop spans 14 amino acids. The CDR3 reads CASSSFQGWETQYF. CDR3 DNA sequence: TGTGCCAGCAGTAGTTTTCAGGGCTGGGAGACCCAGTACTTC.

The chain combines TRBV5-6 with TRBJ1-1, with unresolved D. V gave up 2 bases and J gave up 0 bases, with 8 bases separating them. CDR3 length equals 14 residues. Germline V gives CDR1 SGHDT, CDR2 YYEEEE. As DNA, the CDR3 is TGTGCCAGCAGCTTAGTAACCCTGAACACTGAAGCTTTCTTT. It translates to CASSLVTLNTEAFF.

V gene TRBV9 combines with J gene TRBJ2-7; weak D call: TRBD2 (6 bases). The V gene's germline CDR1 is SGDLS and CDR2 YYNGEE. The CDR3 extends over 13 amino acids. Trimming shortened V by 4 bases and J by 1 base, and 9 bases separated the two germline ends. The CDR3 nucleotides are TGTGCCAGCAGCCCGGGGGTTTCCTACGAGCAGTACTTC. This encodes CASSPGVSYEQYF.

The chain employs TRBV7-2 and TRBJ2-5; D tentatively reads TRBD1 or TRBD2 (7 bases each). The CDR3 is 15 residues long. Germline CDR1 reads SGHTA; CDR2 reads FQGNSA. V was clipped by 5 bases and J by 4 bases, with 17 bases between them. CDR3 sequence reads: CASSPLAGGAETQYF. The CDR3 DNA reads TGTGCCAGCAGCCCACTAGCAGGGGGGGCAGAGACCCAGTACTTC.

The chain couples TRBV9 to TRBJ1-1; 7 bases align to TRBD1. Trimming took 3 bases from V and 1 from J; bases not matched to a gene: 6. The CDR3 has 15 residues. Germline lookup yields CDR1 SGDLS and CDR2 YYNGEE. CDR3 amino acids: CASSEKGGGNTEAFF. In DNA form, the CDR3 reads TGTGCCAGCAGCGAGAAAGGGGGCGGGAACACTGAAGCTTTCTTT.

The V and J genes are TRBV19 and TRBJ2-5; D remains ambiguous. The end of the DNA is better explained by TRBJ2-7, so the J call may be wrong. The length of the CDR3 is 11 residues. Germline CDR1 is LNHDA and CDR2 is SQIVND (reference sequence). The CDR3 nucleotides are TGTGCCAGTAGTTGGAACTACGAGCAGTACTTC. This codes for CASSWNYEQYF.